This T cell receptor beta chain appears in the sequencing data of a study of technical replicates of blood from a few donors (dated by TCRdb to the late 2010s). Libraries were made using the immunoSEQ multiplex PCR assay. Here the immuneACCESS table is served through TCRdb, limited to in-frame sequences with V and J called. Missing clones are a known gap in these copies; in checked studies unresolved V genes cover under half, and the rest lacks a known reason. For this sample the table gives about 6,900 clones, of which roughly 95% were detected only once. The top ten clonotypes cover 7.3% of the sample. In its sample, this clone was seen once. Its antigen remains undetermined. Per-base qualities were not stored, and no clone one base away is much larger. V is cut back by 0 bases and J by 6 bases, with 9 bases in the junction unmatched. The CDR3 runs 17 residues from the cysteine to the phenylalanine. Just the 51-base CDR3 DNA is kept, in frame starting at base 1. From the germline V gene, CDR1 is MGHRA and CDR2 is YSYEKL.

The sequence was collected from a human donor in good health. Sequenced sample: PBMCs. Here the chain combines TRBV4-1 and TRBJ2-1; 9 central bases correspond to TRBD1. The CDR3 in this case is CASSQDPGQGVPNEQFF. The nucleotides are TGCGCCAGCAGCCAAGATCCGGGACAGGGAGTCCCCAATGAGCAGTTCTTC.